This is a list of T cell receptor beta chains from one sample in a study of T cell responses to AZD1222 COVID-19 vaccine. The protocol was immunoSEQ multiplex PCR, while the TCRdb copy is restricted to in-frame clones and leaves out a portion. The sample comprises about 110,000 clones, about 92% of which are singletons, and approximately 3.1% rests with the top ten. The specimen was peripheral blood, collected on day 0 of MenACWY control vaccination. These TCRs come from an adult in good health. Each CDR3 is given with its conserved first and last residue. The order of the fields is J gene, D gene, clone size, V gene, CDR3 protein, CDR3 DNA. A D gene is named only where the DNA matches it firmly. Clone size, where shown, is once, few, many, or a class for clones that have expanded.

>TRBJ1-6|TRBD1|NA|TRBV10-3
CAISTGTGESPLHF
TGTGCCATCAGCACCGGGACAGGGGAGTCACCCCTCCACTTT
>TRBJ1-2|NA|NA|TRBV5-4
CASSYGGGGSGYTF
TGTGCCAGCAGTTACGGGGGCGGGGGCAGCGGCTACACCTTC
>TRBJ1-2|TRBD1|NA|TRBV5-8
CASSSGQGVNYGYTF
TGTGCCAGCAGCTCCGGACAGGGGGTTAACTATGGCTACACCTTC
>TRBJ1-5|NA|NA|TRBV7-8
CASSLVFGAENQPQHF
TGTGCCAGCAGCTTAGTCTTTGGGGCGGAAAACCAGCCCCAGCATTTT
>TRBJ1-2|NA|once|TRBV4-1
CASSQVPAGTHYGYTF
TGCGCCAGCAGCCAAGTCCCAGCCGGGACACACTATGGCTACACCTTC
>TRBJ2-1|TRBD1|NA|TRBV20-1
CSASGDRGNEQFF
TGCAGTGCTAGTGGAGACAGGGGCAATGAGCAGTTCTTC
>TRBJ2-7|NA|NA|TRBV6-2/TRBV6-3
CASSQGGSLYEQYF
TGTGCCAGCAGTCAGGGTGGCTCGCTTTACGAGCAGTACTTC
>TRBJ2-2|TRBD1|once|TRBV10-3
CAISARQGAGELFF
TGTGCCATCAGTGCCCGACAGGGGGCAGGGGAGCTGTTTTTT
>TRBJ2-7|NA|once|TRBV27
CASSPSSGGVSYEQYF
TGTGCCAGCAGTCCCTCGTCCGGGGGCGTCTCCTACGAGCAGTACTTC
>TRBJ1-1|NA|NA|TRBV19
CASSALDRSLNTEAFF
TGTGCCAGTAGTGCGCTTGACAGGAGTTTGAACACTGAAGCTTTCTTT
>TRBJ2-7|NA|NA|TRBV7-6
CASTPAAGRAYEQYF
TGTGCCAGCACGCCCGCGGCCGGCCGGGCCTACGAGCAGTACTTC
>TRBJ1-3|NA|NA|TRBV30
CAWTSALSSGNTIYF
TGTGCCTGGACGTCAGCGCTCAGCTCTGGAAACACCATATATTTT
>TRBJ1-4|NA|NA|TRBV30
CAWSPQGNAEEKLFF
TGTGCCTGGAGTCCCCAGGGAAATGCAGAAGAAAAACTGTTTTTT
>TRBJ1-1|NA|NA|TRBV19
CASSIDLDVSPGEGTEAFF
TGTGCCAGTAGTATCGACCTAGACGTTAGTCCGGGGGAGGGGACTGAAGCTTTCTTT
>TRBJ1-1|NA|NA|TRBV30
CAWSVGPRDTEAFF
TGTGCCTGGAGTGTCGGCCCCCGGGACACTGAAGCTTTCTTT
>TRBJ2-7|NA|NA|TRBV5-1
CASSQRGTAIYEQYF
TGCGCCAGCAGCCAACGGGGGACGGCGATCTACGAGCAGTACTTC
>TRBJ1-5|TRBD1|NA|TRBV3-1/TRBV3-2
CASSPDRDQPQHF
TGTGCCAGCAGCCCGGACAGGGATCAGCCCCAGCATTTT
>TRBJ2-3|NA|NA|TRBV5-1
CASSLVPGNTDTQYF
TGCGCCAGCAGCTTGGTGCCTGGCAACACAGATACGCAGTATTTT
>TRBJ1-2|TRBD1|once|TRBV3-1/TRBV3-2
CASSPPDRGRSNYGYTF
TGTGCCAGCAGCCCCCCGGACAGGGGGCGTTCTAACTATGGCTACACCTTC
>TRBJ1-3|TRBD1|NA|TRBV28
CASSSTGGSGNTIYF
TGTGCCAGCAGTTCAACAGGGGGTTCTGGAAACACCATATATTTT
>TRBJ1-5|TRBD1|NA|TRBV29-1
CSVVSGTGSQPQHF
TGCAGCGTTGTTTCCGGGACAGGGAGTCAGCCCCAGCATTTT
>TRBJ1-5|NA|NA|TRBV20-1
CSASISRAHQPQHF
TGCAGTGCTAGTATCTCCAGGGCACATCAGCCCCAGCATTTT
>TRBJ1-6|NA|NA|TRBV9
CASSVAGTENSPLHF
TGTGCCAGCAGCGTAGCCGGGACGGAGAATTCACCCCTCCACTTT
>TRBJ2-7|TRBD1|NA|TRBV5-5
CASSLTGQPYEQYF
TGTGCCAGCAGCTTGACGGGACAGCCCTACGAGCAGTACTTC
>TRBJ1-1|TRBD1|NA|TRBV9
CASSPQTGGYTEAFF
TGTGCCAGCAGCCCCCAGACAGGGGGCTATACTGAAGCTTTCTTT
>TRBJ2-7|TRBD1|NA|TRBV6-5
CASSRSGTETYEQYF
TGTGCCAGCAGTCGCTCCGGGACAGAGACCTACGAGCAGTACTTC
>TRBJ2-2|NA|NA|TRBV11-2
CASSLDRQGHGELFF
TGTGCCAGCAGCTTAGATCGCCAGGGCCACGGGGAGCTGTTTTTT
>TRBJ2-1|NA|NA|TRBV2
CASRGASYNEQFF
TGTGCCAGCAGAGGCGCCAGCTACAATGAGCAGTTCTTC
>TRBJ2-5|NA|NA|TRBV15
CATSRSPPGIETQYF
TGTGCCACCAGCAGGTCCCCCCCAGGTATCGAGACCCAGTACTTC
>TRBJ1-1|NA|NA|TRBV5-1
CASSLVRGRNTEAFF
TGCGCCAGCAGCTTGGTCCGGGGGCGAAACACTGAAGCTTTCTTT
>TRBJ1-5|NA|NA|TRBV15
CATSILGVIQPQHF
TGTGCCACCAGCATACTAGGGGTTATTCAGCCCCAGCATTTT
>TRBJ1-4|TRBD1|NA|TRBV18
CASSPRTGYSNEKLFF
TGTGCCAGCTCACCTAGGACAGGGTACAGTAATGAAAAACTGTTTTTT
>TRBJ1-5|TRBD1|NA|TRBV2
CASREGQNQPQHF
TGTGCCAGCAGAGAGGGACAGAATCAGCCCCAGCATTTT
>TRBJ2-2|TRBD1|NA|TRBV2
CASSVQGAIGELFF
TGTGCCAGCAGTGTGCAGGGGGCGATCGGGGAGCTGTTTTTT
>TRBJ1-3|NA|NA|TRBV5-6
CASSLVSLLSSGNTIYF
TGTGCCAGCAGCTTGGTGAGTCTCCTCTCCTCTGGAAACACCATATATTTT
>TRBJ2-1|NA|NA|TRBV19
CASRRGADEQFF
TGTGCCAGCCGCCGGGGGGCGGATGAGCAGTTCTTC
>TRBJ2-5|NA|once|TRBV19
CASSSGEPASIETQYF
TGTGCCAGTAGTAGCGGGGAGCCAGCATCAATAGAGACCCAGTACTTC
>TRBJ2-2|NA|once|TRBV5-1
CASSFSSGLRSGTGELFF
TGCGCCAGCAGCTTTAGTTCAGGCCTACGATCGGGCACCGGGGAGCTGTTTTTT
>TRBJ1-2|NA|NA|TRBV15
CATSRDGRYEGYTF
TGTGCCACCAGCAGAGATGGACGTTACGAGGGCTACACCTTC
>TRBJ2-2|NA|NA|TRBV24-1
CATSDLPDRPNTGELFF
TGTGCCACCAGTGATTTACCGGATCGACCGAACACCGGGGAGCTGTTTTTT
>TRBJ1-1|TRBD1|NA|TRBV6-1
CASKGQRNTEAFF
TGTGCCAGCAAGGGACAGCGGAACACTGAAGCTTTCTTT
>TRBJ2-5|TRBD1|NA|TRBV2
CASNGQGQETQYF
TGTGCCAGCAATGGACAGGGACAGGAGACCCAGTACTTC
>TRBJ1-6|NA|once|TRBV10-3
CAISEQGGNSPLHF
TGTGCCATCAGTGAACAGGGAGGGAATTCACCCCTCCACTTT
>TRBJ1-2|NA|NA|TRBV3-1/TRBV3-2
CASSQANGGDYTF
TGTGCCAGCAGCCAAGCTAATGGGGGAGACTACACCTTC
>TRBJ2-2|NA|NA|TRBV7-9
CASIPGAGIRGDGELFF
TGTGCCAGCATCCCCGGGGCAGGGATCCGTGGAGACGGGGAGCTGTTTTTT
>TRBJ2-7|NA|NA|TRBV20-1
CSASRSYEQYF
TGCAGTGCTAGCCGGAGCTACGAGCAGTACTTC
>TRBJ1-1|TRBD1|NA|TRBV10-3
CAISESTGGNTEAFF
TGTGCCATCAGTGAGTCGACAGGGGGGAACACTGAAGCTTTCTTT
>TRBJ1-3|NA|NA|TRBV19
CASSSDGPQYHSGNTIYF
TGTGCCAGTAGTTCGGACGGGCCTCAGTACCACTCTGGAAACACCATATATTTT
>TRBJ1-2|NA|few|TRBV5-5
CASSLGVGRNYGYTF
TGTGCCAGCAGCTTGGGGGTAGGTCGGAACTATGGCTACACCTTC
>TRBJ1-2|NA|NA|TRBV7-3
CASSLGLNYGYTF
TGTGCCAGCAGCTTAGGACTCAACTATGGCTACACCTTC
>TRBJ2-3|NA|few|TRBV24-1
CATSAGTLKGTDTQYF
TGTGCCACCAGTGCCGGCACGCTCAAGGGCACAGATACGCAGTATTTT
>TRBJ1-6|NA|NA|TRBV5-6
CASSPPAATYNSPLHF
TGTGCCAGCAGCCCCCCGGCAGCCACTTATAATTCACCCCTCCACTTT
>TRBJ2-1|NA|NA|TRBV6-4
CASSDSAGVGNEQFF
TGTGCCAGCAGTGACTCGGCAGGGGTTGGCAATGAGCAGTTCTTC
>TRBJ1-2|NA|NA|TRBV5-1
CASSLAGAVGYGYTF
TGCGCCAGCAGCTTGGCAGGGGCGGTAGGCTATGGCTACACCTTC
>TRBJ2-7|TRBD2|NA|TRBV6-4
CASSDSAGGSYEQYF
TGTGCCAGCAGTGACTCAGCGGGGGGCTCCTACGAGCAGTACTTC